The TCR beta chain under discussion was sequenced for a study of T cells in Graves' hyperthyroidism and ophthalmopathy (dated by TCRdb to 2018 to 2020). Turning to the overall study: Peripheral blood was sampled at the time of initial diagnosis, prior to any treatment. The paper reports TCR Vbeta CDR3 sequencing of fewer than 150 peripheral blood samples: around 45 ophthalmopathy, some 80 hyperthyroidism and roughly 17 progressor patients. An independent validation cohort of under 20 hyperthyroidism patients and 17 patients who later progressed to ophthalmopathy tested prospective prediction of ophthalmopathy. The 85 to 100 discovery patients were divided at random into training and test sets in a 7:3 ratio. After blood sampling, hyperthyroidism patients were treated with methimazole at a starting dose of 30 mg daily, and ophthalmopathy patients were treated with high-dose intravenous methylprednisolone. TCR V-J signatures able to tell the groups apart were searched for in a discovery cohort of 100 or so patients, of whom over 40 had Graves' ophthalmopathy and about 60 had stable Graves' hyperthyroidism. In addition, the study compared T-cell repertoires in thyroid tissue and in blood from six Graves' hyperthyroidism patients.

Taken from cysteine to phenylalanine, the CDR3 has 14 residues. The sequence is cut down to CDR3 DNA, 42 bases in frame from base 1. V drops 10 bases and J drops 5 bases, leaving 20 bases in between. The germline V gene yields KGHDR for CDR1 and SFDVKD for CDR2. The study at large found these results: Most expanded thyroid clonotypes (frequency above 0.001) were also detected in blood, suggesting blood repertoires may reflect thyroid immune responses. No statistical method was used to fix the sample size in advance, and group allocation was not hidden from the investigators. In validation, progression to ophthalmopathy was predicted by the model with roughly 71% sensitivity and approximately 78% specificity, a median of about 6.8 months before onset. A 13 V-J signature model separated ophthalmopathy from stable hyperthyroidism, with 87.88% sensitivity and 81.08% specificity in cross-validation and 80%/75% in testing.

Concerning this clonotype: This clone's antigen is unknown. No base quality values were provided; no much bigger clone lies one nucleotide off.

The TCR beta CDR3 regions were amplified from RNA transcripts. A first-round RT-PCR of the TCR CDR3 used the HTBI primer set with the Qiagen OneStep RT-PCR kit. The libraries were constructed in a second round of multiplex PCR and then size-selected and purified. Paired-end sequencing of the libraries was performed with 100 bp reads on an Illumina HiSeq2000. From the authors' description of their analysis: SOAPnuke was used to process the raw data, removing reads that contained adapters or uncalled bases, had a mean Phred below 15, or lacked an exact match to the constant primer or identifier. High-quality paired reads were merged with COPE v1.2.5, and unique nucleotide sequences were defined as clonotypes. MiTCR v1.1 was used to align the clonotypes against IMGT TRBV, TRBD and TRBJ reference segments. The analysis included only V-J combinations with a frequency above 0.0001, which together covered about 99% of the repertoires. The TCS score was defined as F50 (clonal expansion) divided by E x V (chaos), with BLOSUM62-based TCRdist calculated between CDR3 peptides within each V-J. Welch's t-statistics and random forest reduced around 510 V-J features to about 13, which were used in a naive Bayes classifier (R e1071). In TCRdb, the public reads were trimmed at Q25 with fastp and aligned with MiXCR, with productive beta chains retained. When rows share a CDR3 protein, they turn into one entry using the most common DNA and genes. The V and J calls and clone size come from TCRdb's table, not from the authors' own analysis. This sample lists some 690,000 distinct CDR3 sequences; 15% to 20% were detected once. The ten biggest clones cover around 16% of the sample.

Graves' hyperthyroidism was defined as stable when no progression to ophthalmopathy occurred over 18 months of follow-up. Hyperthyroidism patients were aged 18 to 65 years and newly diagnosed, with disease duration of less than 2 months. Patients with uncontrolled infections, other autoimmune diseases, pregnancy or lactation were excluded. Diagnoses were based on clinical symptoms, serum thyroxine and TRAb, thyroid ultrasound and orbital computed tomography. PBMCs were separated from 7.5 to 10 ml of fresh peripheral blood using Ficoll-Paque density gradient centrifugation. Total RNA was extracted using Trizol reagent, and RNA quality was assessed on an Agilent 2100 Bioanalyzer.

The chain links TRBV24-1 with TRBJ2-7; possibly the D gene is TRBD1, per 7 matching bases. Sequenced sample: blood. The receptor was derived from a man aged 45 to 65 with Graves' hyperthyroidism. DNA sequence: TGTGCCACTCCGCCTCAGGGGGGTGTAGACGAGCAGTACTTC. Its protein product is CATPPQGGVDEQYF.